This T cell receptor (beta chain) emerged from a study of blood T cell repertoires in COVID-19. Study overall: Researchers got acute and convalescent COVID-19 samples from the United States, Italy and Spain.

The participants were between 18 and 89 years old and came from about two dozen US areas. TCRdb's table, derived via immunoSEQ multiplex PCR, lists solely in-frame clones and lacks some. In the table there are 280,000 or so clones, 90% of which are singletons. Germline trimming cut 4 bases from V and 5 bases from J; bases unmatched to any gene: 5. Germline V lookup: CDR1 SGHTS, CDR2 YDEGEE. The CDR3 runs to 15 residues. This TCR derives from a woman younger than 35 with acute COVID-19. Sequenced input: PBMCs or T cells enriched from blood (not recorded which). The V and J genes are TRBV5-8 and TRBJ2-3; TRBD2 matches at 12 bases. The CDR3 DNA reads TGTGCCAGCAGCGCACGACTAGCGGGAGTAGATACGCAGTATTTT. Translating gives CASSARLAGVDTQYF.